This T cell receptor (beta chain) originates from a study of cytomegalovirus exposure and HLA in healthy donors. Study results and limitations: In a later analysis, V- and J-gene trimming of beta chains associated with a DCLRE1C missense variant, replicated independently. In a later analysis, across HLA loci, associated TCR counts were highest for DRB1, lowest for HLA-C.

Points on this clone: Its antigen is undetermined.

Researchers ran the PCR with 60 Vbeta and 13 Jbeta primers. The data were produced by immunoSEQ multiplex PCR, yet TCRdb's version contains in-frame clones alone and is incomplete. The data show nearly 95,000 clones, with more than 75% seen just once and about 3.8% held by the top ten. Trimming removed 0 bases at V and 2 bases at J, with 8 bases between. The CDR3 totals 14 residues. Germline V gene sequence: CDR1 GTSNPN, CDR2 SVGIG (reference sequence). Sequenced: PBMCs. This TCR derives from a woman in her thirties or forties in good health and CMV-seronegative. J is TRBJ1-5 and V is TRBV30, with D uncertain. In DNA form, the CDR3 reads TGTGCCTGGAGTGTACAGTCGGGCAATCAGCCCCAGCATTTT. As protein: CAWSVQSGNQPQHF.